These T cell receptor beta chains were read from a single sample in a study of T-cell memory formation after mild COVID-19. TCRdb recomputed calls from the 5' RACE reads with MiXCR, one row per CDR3 protein. In the table there are about 340,000 distinct CDR3 sequences, 20% to 25% of which are singletons. What was sequenced was PBMCs or a T cell subset sorted from them (not recorded which). The receptors originated from a man aged 18 to 29 who had mild COVID-19 (a few samples of this study predate the infection). Cell type and time point are not known. CDR3s include the opening cysteine and the closing phenylalanine or tryptophan. D genes are given only for firm matches. A row's size may be missing; if present it is once, few, many or a size class.

d_call,v_call,j_call,clone_size,cdr3_aa,cdr3_nt
TRBD1,TRBV7-3,TRBJ2-1,.,CASSPGQGYNEKFF,TGTGCCAGCAGCCCAGGACAGGGTTACAATGAGAAGTTCTTC
.,TRBV27,TRBJ1-2,few,CASSLNSRGYGYTF,TGTGCCAGCAGTTTGAATTCCCGCGGCTATGGCTACACCTTC
TRBD1,TRBV2,TRBJ2-7,many,CASSEGTGLYYEQYF,TGTGCCAGCAGTGAAGGGACAGGGCTATATTACGAGCAGTACTTC
.,TRBV24-1,TRBJ1-2,.,CATSDPGTEFRGYTF,TGTGCCACCAGTGATCCCGGGACGGAATTTCGAGGATACACCTTC
TRBD2,TRBV6-5,TRBJ2-1,few,CASSYSSGLAGNEQFF,TGTGCCAGCAGTTACTCGAGTGGACTAGCGGGGAATGAGCAGTTCTTC
.,TRBV7-6,TRBJ1-1,many,CASSLGREAEAFF,TGTGCCAGCAGCTTAGGGAGGGAAGCTGAAGCTTTCTTT
TRBD2,TRBV10-3,TRBJ2-3,.,CATFAGVTDTQYF,TGTGCCACCTTTGCGGGAGTCACAGATACGCAGTATTTT
TRBD1,TRBV6-5,TRBJ2-5,.,CASSQTGMAQYF,TGTGCCAGCAGTCAGACAGGGATGGCCCAGTACTTC
.,TRBV5-4,TRBJ2-3,few,CASSYEGETQYF,TGTGCCAGCAGCTACGAGGGTGAAACGCAGTATTTT
TRBD2,TRBV7-2,TRBJ2-7,few,CASSSSGGADEQYF,TGTGCCAGCAGCTCTAGCGGGGGGGCGGACGAGCAGTACTTC
.,TRBV10-3,TRBJ2-5,.,CAISESQAGETQYF,TGTGCCATCAGTGAGTCGCAGGCTGGGGAGACCCAGTACTTC
TRBD1,TRBV7-9,TRBJ1-1,many,CASSSAIPGQGDDRAFF,TGTGCCAGCAGCTCTGCTATTCCGGGACAGGGGGACGATCGGGCTTTCTTT
.,TRBV6-5,TRBJ1-6,.,CASSYVGNLNSPLHF,TGTGCCAGCAGTTACGTGGGGAACCTGAATTCACCCCTCCACTTT
.,TRBV4-2,TRBJ1-4,few,CASSQDTVEKLFF,TGTGCCAGCAGCCAAGATACGGTTGAAAAACTGTTTTTT
TRBD2,TRBV7-2,TRBJ2-3,few,CASTPISGGTDTQYF,TGTGCCAGCACTCCGATTAGCGGGGGGACAGATACGCAGTATTTT
.,TRBV25-1,TRBJ2-4,few,CASSVTGLKNIQYF,TGTGCCAGCAGTGTAACAGGGCTGAAAAACATTCAGTACTTC